The next 22 T cell receptor beta chains were all read from a single sample in a study of cytotoxic CD8 clonotypes in ibrutinib-treated CLL. Some clones are missing from TCRdb's copy, which holds only in-frame ones; the method was immunoSEQ multiplex PCR. The sample carries 20,000 to 25,000 clones, around 68% recorded once. Sequences were derived from PBMCs, sampled before ibrutinib treatment. Source of these receptors: a human donor with chronic lymphocytic leukemia.

The chain employs TRBV7-6 and TRBJ2-3; D is unclear. Trimming took 2 bases from V and 4 from J, leaving 7 bases between them. The CDR3 has 13 residues. CDR1 and CDR2 from the germline V gene are SGHVS and FNYEAQ. The CDR3 loop reads CASSLSVADTQYF. For the CDR3, the DNA is TGTGCCAGCAGCTTATCCGTGGCAGATACGCAGTATTTT.

The V gene is TRBV15, the J gene TRBJ2-7; no clear D gene. The germline V gene has CDR1 LNHNV and CDR2 YYDKDF (reference sequence). The CDR3 consists of 15 residues. V was cut by 0 bases and J by 3 bases, with 12 bases left in between. The CDR3 nucleotides are TGTGCCACCAGCAGAGAAGGAACTACCTACTACGAGCAGTACTTC. Translating it yields CATSREGTTYYEQYF.

The table lists this clone with a count of one. J is TRBJ2-7 and V is TRBV29-1; D gene ambiguous. The ends were cut back, 6 bases at V and 3 bases at J, with 12 bases in the middle. This CDR3 is built from 12 residues. Germline lookup yields CDR1 SQVTM and CDR2 ANQGSEA. The CDR3 protein is CSVARTSYEQYF. The CDR3 coding sequence is TGCAGCGTGGCCCGGACCAGCTACGAGCAGTACTTC.

The chain is built from TRBV18 and TRBJ2-1; 12 bases map to TRBD1. CDR1 and CDR2 (germline): KGHSH, LQKENI. The CDR3 loop spans 16 amino acids. V was clipped by 4 bases and J by 3 bases; unmatched bases: 4. The CDR3 DNA sequence: TGTGCCAGCTCACTAGGGACAGGGGGCGTCTACAATGAGCAGTTCTTC. As protein: CASSLGTGGVYNEQFF.

This clone came up once. This chain links TRBV6-1 with TRBJ2-1; D might be TRBD1 (6 bases). Per germline, CDR1 MNHNS and CDR2 SASEGT. The CDR3 contains 13 residues. V dropped 7 bases and J dropped 2 bases, with 9 bases sitting between them. The CDR3 DNA reads TGTGCCAGCACTACAGGGACCTACAATGAGCAGTTCTTC. Protein sequence: CASTTGTYNEQFF.

The chain employs TRBV6-5 and TRBJ2-1; either TRBD1 or TRBD2 may fit D (5 bases each). CDR1 is MNHEY, CDR2 SVGAGI, per germline. CDR3 length equals 14 residues. V lost 6 bases and J 2 bases, leaving 11 bases between the germline ends. This CDR3 is CASSDGATYNEQFF. The CDR3, as DNA: TGTGCCAGCAGCGACGGGGCAACCTACAATGAGCAGTTCTTC.

The chain links TRBV6-4 to TRBJ2-7; D unresolved. The CDR3 spans 12 residues. V was clipped by 3 bases and J by 7 bases, with 10 bases between them. Germline V CDR1 and CDR2: MRHNA, SNTAGT. The CDR3 loop reads CASSEVTSEQYF. The CDR3 DNA sequence: TGTGCCAGCAGTGAAGTGACTTCTGAGCAGTACTTC.

V and J are TRBV5-1 and TRBJ2-5; tentative D call: TRBD2 (5 bases). This CDR3 comprises 14 residues. Deletions cut 1 base from V and 1 base from J, with 8 bases between. Germline lookup yields CDR1 SGHRS and CDR2 YFSETQ. The CDR3 loop reads CASSLSRGQETQYF. The CDR3 DNA follows: TGCGCCAGCAGCTTGAGCCGGGGCCAAGAGACCCAGTACTTC.

The chain uses TRBV5-6 and TRBJ2-1; no clear D gene. There are 14 residues in the CDR3. Germline values: CDR1 SGHDT, CDR2 YYEEEE. Between the trimmed V and J ends, which lost 4 bases and 12 bases, there was a span of 20 bases. CDR3 coding DNA: TGTGCCAGCAGCCCTGAGACCGGTTTAGAATCGCAGTTCTTC. Translating gives CASSPETGLESQFF.

As to this clone: Distinct nucleotide sequences in the sample also encode this CDR3. The V gene is TRBV5-1, the J gene TRBJ2-1; TRBD2 matches 12 bases. The CDR3 covers 19 residues. Germline V CDR1 and CDR2: SGHRS, YFSETQ. Germline trimming cut 0 bases from V and 1 base from J; bases unmatched to any gene: 8. The DNA of the CDR3 is TGCGCCAGCAGCTTGGTGCTAGCGGGAGGGCCGAATTCCTACAATGAGCAGTTCTTC. It encodes CASSLVLAGGPNSYNEQFF.

The chain employs TRBV11-3 and TRBJ2-1, with 9 bases identical to TRBD2. The V and J ends lost 5 bases and 5 bases, in that order; junction bases with no gene match: 10. The length of the CDR3 is 16 residues. Germline V gene sequence: CDR1 SGHNT, CDR2 YENEEA. The CDR3 is CASSPEGLAGNNEQFF. The DNA of the CDR3 is TGTGCCAGCAGCCCAGAAGGTCTAGCGGGGAACAATGAGCAGTTCTTC.

In DNA, the CDR3 is TGTGCCAGCAGAGGTACAGGGGTTTCCTACGAGCAGTACTTC. It codes for CASRGTGVSYEQYF. The chain uses TRBV2 and TRBJ2-7; 7 positions match TRBD1. This CDR3 is 14 amino acids long. Per germline, CDR1 SNHLY and CDR2 FYNNEI. V lost 6 bases, J lost 1 base, and 6 bases stayed unmatched.

The DNA of the CDR3 is TGCAGCGCCGGGACGGGGAACACTGAAGCTTTCTTT. It codes for CSAGTGNTEAFF. The genes are TRBV29-1 and TRBJ1-1, with TRBD1 as a possible D gene (5 bases). V was cut by 7 bases and J by 1 base, with 10 bases left in between. Germline lookup yields CDR1 SQVTM and CDR2 ANQGSEA. The CDR3 covers 12 residues.

The chain uses TRBV28 and TRBJ2-5; 8 nucleotides agree with TRBD1. The CDR3 is 13 residues long. In germline, CDR1 is MDHEN, CDR2 SYDVKM. The J segment lost 3 bases and the V segment lost 11 bases, leaving 8 bases of the junction unmatched. The CDR3 DNA reads TGTGCCGCCTGGGGACAGGCCGAAGAGACCCAGTACTTC. This translates into CAAWGQAEETQYF.

V gene TRBV28 combines with J gene TRBJ2-1; TRBD2 might be the D (5 bases). Between the trimmed V and J ends, which lost 3 bases and 2 bases, there was a span of 11 bases. Per germline, CDR1 MDHEN and CDR2 SYDVKM. The CDR3 is made up of 15 amino acids. The CDR3 coding sequence is TGTGCCAGCAGTTTCGGGGATCCGGCCTACAATGAGCAGTTCTTC. It is translated as CASSFGDPAYNEQFF.

There are a few counts of this clone. The J gene is TRBJ2-3, the V gene TRBV28; possible D gene TRBD2, 6 bases. The CDR3 contains 15 residues. Deletions cut 7 bases from V and 2 bases from J, with 16 bases between. CDR1 and CDR2 from the germline V gene are MDHEN and SYDVKM. Here the CDR3 DNA reads TGTGCCAGCAACGAAATAGGAGGGCCCACAGATACGCAGTATTTT. It is translated as CASNEIGGPTDTQYF.

The J gene is TRBJ1-3, the V gene TRBV15, with no clear D. This CDR3 has 15 amino acids. Trimming took 3 bases from V and 2 from J, leaving 11 bases between them. The V gene's germline CDR1 is LNHNV and CDR2 YYDKDF (reference sequence). This CDR3 is CATSRPGPAGNTIYF. CDR3 in DNA: TGTGCCACCAGCAGGCCGGGCCCCGCTGGAAACACCATATATTTT.

The chain uses TRBV7-3 and TRBJ2-1; D is undetermined. Per the germline V gene, CDR1 is SGHTA and CDR2 is FQGTGA. The CDR3 is 13 residues long. Trimming pared 0 bases from V and 10 bases from J, leaving 10 bases between. The CDR3, as DNA: TGTGCCAGCAGCTTAACGCCTAGACTGGAGCAGTTCTTC. Translated, it gives CASSLTPRLEQFF. Full variable domain (rest looked up from reference TRBV7-3 and TRBJ2-1): GAGVSQTPSNKVTEKGKYVELRCDPISGHTALYWYRQSLGQGPEFLIYFQGTGAADDSGLPNDRFFAVRPEGSVSTLKIQRTERGDSAVYLCASSLTPRLEQFFGPGTRLTVL.

The chain links TRBV9 to TRBJ2-5; 7 bases map to TRBD2. CDR1 is SGDLS and CDR2 is YYNGEE in the germline V gene. This CDR3 has 16 residues. With 4 bases clipped from V and 4 bases from J, the junction kept 13 bases outside the gene matches. CDR3 DNA sequence: TGTGCCAGCAGCCTCTCCCCGGGGGGAGGAGGAGAGACCCAGTACTTC. It translates to CASSLSPGGGGETQYF.

The genes are TRBV7-6 and TRBJ2-1; 10 nucleotides align to TRBD2. CDR3 size: 15 residues. Germline V gene sequence: CDR1 SGHVS, CDR2 FNYEAQ. V lost 0 bases to trimming and J lost 9 bases; unmatched junction nucleotides: 5. This CDR3 is CASSLALAGVAEQFF. In DNA form, the CDR3 reads TGTGCCAGCAGCTTAGCTCTAGCGGGGGTCGCTGAGCAGTTCTTC. The variable domain in full, completed from reference TRBV7-6 and TRBJ2-1, reads GAGVSQSPRYKVTKRGQDVALRCDPISGHVSLYWYRQALGQGPEFLTYFNYEAQQDKSGLPNDRFSAERPEGSISTLTIQRTEQRDSAMYRCASSLALAGVAEQFFGPGTRLTVL.

The V gene is TRBV5-3, the J gene TRBJ1-4; D remains ambiguous. TRBV5-3 is classed as an ORF, of uncertain function. V was trimmed by 4 bases and J by 5 bases, leaving 15 bases between them. The CDR3 is made up of 15 amino acids. CDR3 in amino acids: CARSPPTGKNEKLFF. CDR3 DNA: TGTGCCAGAAGCCCGCCGACTGGCAAGAATGAAAAACTGTTTTTT.

The chain is built from TRBV6-5 and TRBJ2-7, with D perhaps TRBD1 (6 bases). Germline CDR1 reads MNHEY; CDR2 reads SVGAGI. This CDR3 has 14 amino acids. Trimming removed 2 bases from V and 0 bases from J, with 8 bases in between. CDR3 sequence: CASSYGQSSYEQYF. Here the CDR3 DNA reads TGTGCCAGCAGTTACGGACAGTCCTCCTACGAGCAGTACTTC.